The text below deals with one T cell receptor beta chain. Its antigen is still unknown. These data belong to a study of memory CD8 T cells in hepatitis C reinfection. Findings and caveats of the study: Only four or five donors prevented definitive conclusions about public clonotypes.

Described time point: late/post reinfection, 12 to 24 weeks after detection. The sorted cells went straight to TCR sequencing with no prior in vitro expansion. Total naive CD8 T cells were sorted as viable CD3+ CD8+ CD45RO- cells from two donors. The data were produced by immunoSEQ multiplex PCR, yet TCRdb's version contains in-frame clones alone and is incomplete. The table lists about 50,000 clones, 80% to 90% of them singletons, with 0.65% to 0.9% in the top ten. Trimming cost V 5 bases and J 8 bases, with 16 bases left between them. CDR3 size: 15 residues. Germline lookup yields CDR1 SGHAT and CDR2 FQNNGV.

The sample comprised naive CD8+ T cells sorted from blood. The chain has TRBV11-2 and TRBJ1-6; D is ambiguous. The receptor was isolated from a man aged 18 to 29 with hepatitis C virus infection. CDR3 in DNA: TGTGCCAGCAGCCCCACCGGGGAGTGGGATTCACCCCTCCACTTT. It encodes CASSPTGEWDSPLHF.